One sample yielded the 10 T cell receptor beta chains listed below, sequenced in a study of early T cells in non-severe SARS-CoV-2 infection. MiXCR, run by TCRdb on the 5' RACE reads, gives a single entry per CDR3 protein. The data show tens of thousands of distinct CDR3 sequences, around 5% seen once. Material: whole blood. The receptors originated from an adult who was a healthcare worker with PCR-confirmed SARS-CoV-2 infection or an uninfected control (not recorded which).

In its sample, this clonotype was seen a few times. The chain's CDR3 is CASSSTGVWETQYF. As DNA, the CDR3 is TGTGCCAGCAGCTCTACCGGAGTCTGGGAGACCCAGTACTTC. V usage is TRBV7-2 and J usage is TRBJ2-5; no firm D call. The CDR3 loop spans 14 amino acids. The germline CDR1 and CDR2 sequences are SGHTA and FQGNSA. Trimming shortened V by 4 bases and J by 5 bases, and 14 bases separated the two germline ends.

There are many counts of this clonotype. The V call is TRBV12-3 or TRBV12-4, the J call TRBJ2-1; no firm D call. V was clipped by 7 bases and J by 3 bases, with 10 bases between them. The CDR3 runs to 13 residues. The CDR3 sequence: CASTLDHYNEQFF. CDR3 nucleotide sequence: TGTGCCAGCACCTTAGACCACTACAATGAGCAGTTCTTC.

This clonotype was seen a few times. The chain recombines TRBV6-6 with TRBJ1-1, with D perhaps TRBD1 (6 bases). The CDR3 extends over 16 amino acids. Germline CDR1 reads MNHNY; CDR2 reads SVGAGI (reference sequence). The V end lost 6 bases, the J end lost 0 bases, and 17 bases lay between the germline ends. Here the CDR3 DNA reads TGTGCCAGCAGCCCCCCCCTACAGGGAGTGAACACTGAAGCTTTCTTT. Amino acid sequence: CASSPPLQGVNTEAFF.

This clonotype was found many times. This chain uses TRBV28 with TRBJ2-3, with D unresolved. The CDR3 length is 11 residues. Germline V gives CDR1 MDHEN, CDR2 SYDVKM. V lost 3 bases to trimming and J lost 7 bases, with 5 bases between them. The DNA of the CDR3 is TGTGCCAGCAGTTTCGAGAATACGCAGTATTTT. As protein: CASSFENTQYF.

This clonotype was picked up many times. The chain is built from TRBV7-3 and TRBJ2-3; 7 bases line up with TRBD2. Unmatched junction bases numbered 1, after V lost 2 bases and J lost 2 bases. Germline values: CDR1 SGHTA, CDR2 FQGTGA. This CDR3 comprises 14 residues. Here the CDR3 reads CASSLGGVTDTQYF. The CDR3 DNA reads TGTGCCAGCAGCTTAGGGGGGGTCACAGATACGCAGTATTTT.

This clonotype has ten or more counts. The chain employs TRBV7-9 and TRBJ1-2; D remains ambiguous. Germline-derived CDR1 and CDR2 are SEHNR and FQNEAQ (reference sequence). V shed 5 bases and J shed 8 bases, with 12 bases lying between them. This CDR3 is 12 amino acids long. DNA for the CDR3: TGTGCCAGCAGCCCCGGAACCTGGGGCTACACCTTC. Translated, it gives CASSPGTWGYTF.

This clonotype was counted many times. CDR3 sequence reads: CASSSGRQETQYF. The CDR3, as DNA: TGTGCCAGCAGCTCCGGAAGGCAAGAGACCCAGTACTTC. This sequence joins TRBV7-2 and TRBJ2-5; D is undetermined. This CDR3 has 13 amino acids. The V end was cut by 4 bases, the J end by 2 bases, with 8 bases between. Germline loops: CDR1 SGHTA, CDR2 FQGNSA.

This clonotype showed up many times. The chain links TRBV30 to TRBJ1-4; 7 nucleotides line up with TRBD1. CDR1 GTSNPN and CDR2 SVGIG come from the germline V gene (reference sequence). This CDR3 has 14 residues. Trimming at V came to 4 bases and at J to 8 bases, leaving 10 bases not matched to a gene. CDR3 in DNA: TGTGCCTGGACCCCTGGAGGGGGCCGGGAAAAACTGTTTTTT. It specifies CAWTPGGGREKLFF.

This clonotype has at least ten counts. CDR3 nucleotide sequence: TGTGCCAGCAGTTTAACGGGGGTTACAGATACGCAGTATTTT. Translated, it gives CASSLTGVTDTQYF. The chain carries TRBV12-3 or TRBV12-4 and TRBJ2-3, with TRBD2 as a possible D gene (6 bases). The CDR3 runs to 14 residues. V was trimmed by 2 bases and J by 3 bases, leaving 9 bases between them.

This clonotype was counted many times. The chain has TRBV18 and TRBJ2-5; D possibly uses TRBD1 or TRBD2 (5 bases each). Trimming removed 4 bases at V and 5 bases at J, with 11 bases between. From germline, CDR1 is KGHSH and CDR2 LQKENI. This CDR3 comprises 13 residues. The CDR3 DNA follows: TGTGCCAGCTCACTGCTAGCAGGGGAGACCCAGTACTTC. Encoded protein: CASSLLAGETQYF.